The clone carrying this T cell receptor beta chain has only one observation. The antigen remains undetermined. The data were obtained in a study of radiation and T cells in renal cell carcinoma. Whole-study findings and limits: From baseline, blood top tumor clonotypes peaked at 2 weeks post-radiation.

Libraries were prepared by immunoSEQ multiplex PCR; TCRdb keeps only in-frame clonotypes and omits some of them. The data show roughly 45,000 clones, with 65% to 85% seen just once and roughly 30% held by the top ten. The time point denotes: blood 4 weeks post-SBRT, at nephrectomy. The treatment here: 15 Gy SBRT to primary tumor, nephrectomy 4 weeks later. Nephrectomy followed 15 Gy stereotactic body radiation by 4 weeks. Germline CDR1 SGHTA, CDR2 FQGNSA. Deletions cut 1 base from V and 6 bases from J, with 11 bases between. The CDR3 loop spans 14 amino acids. This rearrangement joins TRBV7-2 to TRBJ2-3; D gene unclear. This specimen was blood, taken from a patient whose treatment included radiotherapy and nephrectomy. This receptor was identified in a woman between 70 and 85 years old with renal cell carcinoma. The CDR3 DNA reads as TGTGCCAGCAGCTTAGGCTCAGTTGGGGATACGCAGTATTTT. This translates into CASSLGSVGDTQYF.